This TCR beta chain is from a study of beta chain features in type 1 diabetes. For the study at large: Patients shared similar age, gender and cell yields with healthy donors. General observations from the study: Whether HLA type affects TCRB rearrangement stayed undetermined in the present work. Patients with type 1 diabetes carried fewer insertions and had more deletions at their VDJ junctions.

The CDR3 covers 17 residues. Germline V gene lookup returns CDR1 LNHNV and CDR2 YYDKDF (reference sequence). V was shortened by 2 bases and J by 0 bases, with 14 bases between the two germline ends. Sequencing targeted expressed TCRB transcripts, as all isolated RNA had been reverse transcribed. Libraries were prepared by immunoSEQ multiplex PCR; TCRdb keeps only in-frame clonotypes and omits some of them. The sample contains roughly 610,000 clones, roughly a sixth of which appear only once. Post-sort purity exceeded 98% for all sorted populations. This clone was seen only a few times. Its target is not known.

The receptor was isolated from a man in his late teens or twenties in good health. This chain uses TRBV15 with TRBJ2-4; weak D call: TRBD2 (5 bases). Sequenced sample: naive CD4+ T cells from blood. The chain's CDR3 is CATSRQNRRTAKNIQYF. As DNA, the CDR3 is TGTGCCACCAGCAGACAAAACCGGAGGACAGCCAAAAACATTCAGTACTTC.